The sample holds one count of the clone carrying this T cell receptor (beta chain). Its matching antigen is unknown. The CDR3 runs 15 residues. Germline V gene sequence: CDR1 MDHEN, CDR2 SYDVKM. V lost 3 bases to trimming and J lost 2 bases, with 14 bases between them. The repertoire was sequenced with immunoSEQ multiplex PCR; TCRdb's copy has only in-frame clones and lacks some. The sample shows hundreds of thousands of clones, 90% to 97% of them seen only once. This specimen comes from a study of shared clonotypes between healthy human individuals. Study outcomes and limitations: Four donors shared approximately 5% of their naive CD4 clonotypes. In general, naive subsets displayed greater estimated richness than memory subsets did. What rarefaction showed was incomplete sorted-subset sequencing despite large depth.

As defined, naive CD8 cells were CD45RO-negative and positively selected for CCR7, with terminally differentiated effector memory CD45RA+ cells excluded. The J gene is TRBJ2-7, the V gene TRBV28, with TRBD1 as a possible D gene (6 bases). Sequencing was done on a sample of naive CD8+ T cells sorted from blood. The sequence came from a woman aged 25 to 39 in good health. The CDR3 region has the DNA TGTGCCAGCAGTTTTAGGTCAGGGGCCCCCTACGAGCAGTACTTC. This encodes CASSFRSGAPYEQYF.